Presented here are 8 T cell receptor beta chains from one specimen sequenced in a study of T cells in Graves' hyperthyroidism and ophthalmopathy. Amplification of TCR beta CDR3 regions used RNA as the template. In the first-round RT-PCR of the TCR CDR3, the HTBI primer set was used. MiXCR, applied by TCRdb to the multiplex PCR reads, yields one record per CDR3 protein. This table has approximately 480,000 distinct CDR3 sequences, less than 25% appearing once. Input material: blood. These receptors were taken from a man between 18 and 29 years old with Graves' hyperthyroidism.

This clonotype showed up just a few times. The chain is built from TRBV19 and TRBJ1-1; 9 bases match TRBD1. In germline, CDR1 is LNHDA, CDR2 SQIVND (reference sequence). Losses at the gene ends were 1 base for V and 3 bases for J; bases not matched to a gene: 3. The CDR3 loop spans 15 amino acids. CDR3 in DNA: TGTGCCAGTAGTATAGGGACAGGGGCGGACACTGAAGCTTTCTTT. Amino acids: CASSIGTGADTEAFF.

Comments on this clonotype: The junction departs from germline at one end; a sequencing error may be responsible. J is TRBJ1-2 and V is TRBV7-6; D might be TRBD1 (5 bases). CDR3 length: 18 residues. CDR1 and CDR2 (germline): SGHVS, FNYEAQ. The CDR3 loop reads CASSPNGWDGLLNYGYTF. DNA of the CDR3: TGTGCCAGCAGCCCTAACGGTTGGGACGGCCTTCTCAACTATGGTTACACCTTC.

The table lists this clonotype with a few counts. The missing conserved phenylalanine or tryptophan at the end of this CDR3 makes a read error likely. This rearrangement joins TRBV12-3 or TRBV12-4 to TRBJ1-3, with no clear D. The V end was cut by 3 bases, the J end by 0 bases, with 6 bases between. This CDR3 is 14 amino acids long. CDR3 loop: CASSFSTSGNTIYL. The DNA of the CDR3 is TGTGCCAGCAGTTTTTCGACCTCTGGAAACACCATATATCTT.

This chain links TRBV5-4 with TRBJ2-5; 8 nucleotides match TRBD1. The V gene's germline CDR1 is SGHNT and CDR2 YYREEE (reference sequence). V shed 3 bases and J 3 bases; nucleotides not matched to a gene: 10. There are 16 residues in the CDR3. CDR3 region: CASSSIDRGAEETQYF. In nucleotides, the CDR3 is TGTGCCAGCAGCTCAATTGACAGGGGCGCGGAAGAGACCCAGTACTTC.

This chain connects TRBV20-1 to TRBJ1-6, with unresolved D. This CDR3 comprises 13 residues. V shed 3 bases and J shed 10 bases, with 13 bases lying between them. CDR1 is DFQATT, CDR2 SNEGSKA, per germline (reference sequence). CDR3 coding DNA: TGCAGTGCTAGCAAAGGGCTAGGATCACCCCTCCACTTT. It encodes CSASKGLGSPLHF.

The chain combines TRBV7-8 with TRBJ1-5, with D possibly being TRBD1 (5 bases). V was cut by 2 bases and J by 2 bases, with 16 bases left in between. CDR3 length: 17 residues. From germline, CDR1 is SGHVS and CDR2 FQNEAQ. The CDR3 protein is CASSLRAGTGGNQPQHF. CDR3 bases: TGTGCCAGCAGCTTAAGGGCAGGGACTGGGGGCAATCAGCCCCAGCATTTT. The whole variable domain, filled in from reference TRBV7-8 and TRBJ1-5, reads GAGVSQSPRYKVAKRGQDVALRCDPISGHVSLFWYQQALGQGPEFLTYFQNEAQLDKSGLPSDRFFAERPEGSVSTLKIQRTQQEDSAVYLCASSLRAGTGGNQPQHFGDGTRLSIL.

At least ten counts were recorded for this clonotype. The rearrangement joins TRBV27 to TRBJ1-2; 9 nucleotides line up with TRBD1. Trimming at V came to 6 bases and at J to 3 bases, leaving 11 bases not matched to a gene. CDR1 and CDR2 (germline): MNHEY, SMNVEV (reference sequence). CDR3 length: 16 amino acids. CDR3 amino acids: CASSLSQGDRDYGYTF. CDR3 sequence (DNA): TGTGCCAGCAGCCTTTCACAGGGGGACAGGGACTATGGCTACACCTTC.

Many counts were recorded for this clonotype. The chain uses TRBV20-1 and TRBJ1-5; 7 bases align to TRBD1. The CDR3 has 13 residues. Germline V CDR1 and CDR2: DFQATT, SNEGSKA (reference sequence). V was pared by 7 bases and J by 3 bases, with 6 bases of the junction left unmatched. CDR3 DNA: TGCAGTGTTCGACAGGGCCTCAATCAGCCCCAGCATTTT. It translates to CSVRQGLNQPQHF.